This T cell receptor beta chain stems from a study of molecular identifiers for immune sequencing clone quantification. Study-level findings and limits: Spiked Jurkat TCR RNA equal to one cell could reportedly be picked out among some 1 million naive cells.

TCRdb called the PCR reads again in MiXCR, with one record for every CDR3 protein. Seen here are more than 300,000 distinct CDR3 sequences, about a fifth observed once, and the top ten hold approximately 0.84%. Sorting captured naive CD8 T cells as CD8+CD4-CCR7+CD45RA+. Germline V gene lookup returns CDR1 SGHNT and CDR2 YYREEE (reference sequence). Deletions cut 5 bases from V and 0 bases from J, with 13 bases between. CDR3 length: 15 residues. A remark on this clonotype: Its specificity is not known.

The TCR originated in a human donor in good health. Some libraries in this study had Jurkat cell RNA spiked in. The sequenced sample consisted of naive CD8+ T cells from blood, with Jurkat cell RNA spiked in. Subset meaning: FACS-sorted CD8+CD4-CCR7+CD45RA+ naive T cells. The V and J genes are TRBV5-4 and TRBJ2-3; TRBD1 might be the D (5 bases). Here the CDR3 DNA reads TGTGCCAGCAGGTTAGACAGATCTAGCACAGATACGCAGTATTTT. Protein product: CASRLDRSSTDTQYF.